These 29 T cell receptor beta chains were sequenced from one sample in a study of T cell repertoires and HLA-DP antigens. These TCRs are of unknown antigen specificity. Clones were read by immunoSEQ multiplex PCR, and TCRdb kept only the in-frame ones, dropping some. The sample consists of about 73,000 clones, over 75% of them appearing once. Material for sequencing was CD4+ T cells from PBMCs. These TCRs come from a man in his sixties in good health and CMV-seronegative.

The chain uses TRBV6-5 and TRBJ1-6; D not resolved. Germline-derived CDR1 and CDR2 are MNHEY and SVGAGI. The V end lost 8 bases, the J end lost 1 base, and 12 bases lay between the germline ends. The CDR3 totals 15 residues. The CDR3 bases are TGTGCCAGCGCCCGAGACGGGTCCTATAATTCACCCCTCCACTTT. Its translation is CASARDGSYNSPLHF.

In DNA, the CDR3 is TGTGCCAGTAGTACAGGGAGGGTCTCTGGGGCCAACGTCCTGACTTTC. Encoded protein: CASSTGRVSGANVLTF. The chain recombines TRBV19 with TRBJ2-6; TRBD2 matches at 7 bases. Per the germline V gene, CDR1 is LNHDA and CDR2 is SQIVND (reference sequence). V shed 4 bases, J shed 0 bases, and the junction held 3 bases outside the gene matches. The CDR3 totals 16 residues.

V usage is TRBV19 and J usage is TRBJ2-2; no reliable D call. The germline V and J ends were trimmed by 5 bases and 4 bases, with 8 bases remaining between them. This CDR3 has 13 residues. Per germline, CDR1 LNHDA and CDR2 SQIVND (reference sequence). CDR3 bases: TGTGCCAGTAGTGATATCGGCACCGGGGAGCTGTTTTTT. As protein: CASSDIGTGELFF.

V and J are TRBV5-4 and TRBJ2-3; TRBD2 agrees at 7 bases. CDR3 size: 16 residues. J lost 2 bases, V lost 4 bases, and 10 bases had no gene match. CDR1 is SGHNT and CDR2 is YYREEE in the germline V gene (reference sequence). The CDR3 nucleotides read TGTGCCAGCAGCAGTCCCCCAGCGGGGCTCACAGATACGCAGTATTTT. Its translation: CASSSPPAGLTDTQYF.

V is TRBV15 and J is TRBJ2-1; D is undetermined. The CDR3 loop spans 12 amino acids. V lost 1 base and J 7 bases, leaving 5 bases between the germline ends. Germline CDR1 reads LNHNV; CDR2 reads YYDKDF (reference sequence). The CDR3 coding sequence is TGTGCCACCAGCAGAGGTGAGAATGAGCAGTTCTTC. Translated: CATSRGENEQFF.

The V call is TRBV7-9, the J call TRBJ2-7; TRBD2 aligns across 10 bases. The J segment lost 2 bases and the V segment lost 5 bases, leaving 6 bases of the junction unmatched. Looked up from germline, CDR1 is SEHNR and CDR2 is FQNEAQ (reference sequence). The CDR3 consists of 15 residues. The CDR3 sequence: CASSPGLAEAYEQYF. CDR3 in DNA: TGTGCCAGCAGCCCCGGACTAGCGGAGGCCTACGAGCAGTACTTC.

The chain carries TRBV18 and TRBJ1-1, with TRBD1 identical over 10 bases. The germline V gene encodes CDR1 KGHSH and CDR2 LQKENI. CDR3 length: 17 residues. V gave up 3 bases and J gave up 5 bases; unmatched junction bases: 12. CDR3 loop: CASSPGTGAQRGTEAFF. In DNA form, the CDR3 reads TGTGCCAGCTCACCCGGGACAGGGGCCCAAAGGGGAACTGAAGCTTTCTTT.

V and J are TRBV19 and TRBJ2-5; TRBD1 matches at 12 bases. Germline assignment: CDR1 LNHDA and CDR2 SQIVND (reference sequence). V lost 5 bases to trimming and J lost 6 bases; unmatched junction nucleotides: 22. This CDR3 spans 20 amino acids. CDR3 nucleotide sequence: TGTGCCAGTAGTGGAGGGGGTAGGGACAGGGGGCCCCCGGATTGGCAGACCCAGTACTTC. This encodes CASSGGGRDRGPPDWQTQYF.

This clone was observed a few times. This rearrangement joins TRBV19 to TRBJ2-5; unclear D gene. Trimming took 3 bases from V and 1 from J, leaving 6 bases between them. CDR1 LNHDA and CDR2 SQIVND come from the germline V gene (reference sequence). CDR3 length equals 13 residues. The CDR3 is CASSIRVQETQYF. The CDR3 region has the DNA TGTGCCAGTAGTATCCGGGTCCAAGAGACCCAGTACTTC. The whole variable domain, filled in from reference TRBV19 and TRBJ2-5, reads DGGITQSPKYLFRKEGQNVTLSCEQNLNHDAMYWYRQDPGQGLRLIYYSQIVNDFQKGDIAEGYSVSREKKESFPLTVTSAQKNPTAFYLCASSIRVQETQYFGPGTRLLVL.

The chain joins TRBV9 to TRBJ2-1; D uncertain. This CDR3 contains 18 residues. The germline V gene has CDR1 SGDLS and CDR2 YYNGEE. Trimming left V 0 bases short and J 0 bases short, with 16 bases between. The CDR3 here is CASSVASGLKSSYNEQFF. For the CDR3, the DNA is TGTGCCAGCAGCGTAGCTTCCGGCCTAAAGAGCTCCTACAATGAGCAGTTCTTC.

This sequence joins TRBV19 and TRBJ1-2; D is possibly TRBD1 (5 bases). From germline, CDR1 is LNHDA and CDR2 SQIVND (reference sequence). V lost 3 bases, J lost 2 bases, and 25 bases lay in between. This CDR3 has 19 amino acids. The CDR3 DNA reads TGTGCCAGTAGTATTAGCGCGATAGGGGACCCTTTCTCCAACTATGGCTACACCTTC. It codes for CASSISAIGDPFSNYGYTF.

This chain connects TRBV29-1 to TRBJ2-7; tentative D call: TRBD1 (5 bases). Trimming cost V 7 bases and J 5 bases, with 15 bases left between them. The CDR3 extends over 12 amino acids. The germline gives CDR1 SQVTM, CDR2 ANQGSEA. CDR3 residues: CSALGLGDEQYF. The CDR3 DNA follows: TGCAGCGCCCTGGGGTTAGGGGACGAGCAGTACTTC.

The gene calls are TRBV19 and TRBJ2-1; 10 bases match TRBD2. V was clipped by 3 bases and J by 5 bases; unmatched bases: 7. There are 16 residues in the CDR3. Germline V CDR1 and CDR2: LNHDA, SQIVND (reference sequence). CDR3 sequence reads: CASSILTSGVHNEQFF. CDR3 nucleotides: TGTGCCAGTAGTATTCTCACTAGCGGGGTACACAATGAGCAGTTCTTC. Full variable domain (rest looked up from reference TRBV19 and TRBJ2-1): DGGITQSPKYLFRKEGQNVTLSCEQNLNHDAMYWYRQDPGQGLRLIYYSQIVNDFQKGDIAEGYSVSREKKESFPLTVTSAQKNPTAFYLCASSILTSGVHNEQFFGPGTRLTVL.

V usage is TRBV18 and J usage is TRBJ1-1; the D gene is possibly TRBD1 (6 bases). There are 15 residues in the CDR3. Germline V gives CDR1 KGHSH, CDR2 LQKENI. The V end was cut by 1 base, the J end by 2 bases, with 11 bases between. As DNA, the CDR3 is TGTGCCAGCTCACCACAGGGGGTGAAAAACACTGAAGCTTTCTTT. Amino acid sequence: CASSPQGVKNTEAFF.

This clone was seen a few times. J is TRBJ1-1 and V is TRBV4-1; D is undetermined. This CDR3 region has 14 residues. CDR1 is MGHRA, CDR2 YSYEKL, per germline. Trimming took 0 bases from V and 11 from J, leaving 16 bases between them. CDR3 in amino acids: CASSQDKVASPAFF. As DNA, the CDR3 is TGCGCCAGCAGCCAAGATAAGGTTGCCTCCCCGGCTTTCTTT.

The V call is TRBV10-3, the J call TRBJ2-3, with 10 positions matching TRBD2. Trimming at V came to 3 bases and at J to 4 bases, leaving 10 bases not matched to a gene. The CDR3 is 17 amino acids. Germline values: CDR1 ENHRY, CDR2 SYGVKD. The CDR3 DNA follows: TGTGCCATCAGTGAATCTAGCGGGGGAACCGGGGCAGATACGCAGTATTTT. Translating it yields CAISESSGGTGADTQYF.

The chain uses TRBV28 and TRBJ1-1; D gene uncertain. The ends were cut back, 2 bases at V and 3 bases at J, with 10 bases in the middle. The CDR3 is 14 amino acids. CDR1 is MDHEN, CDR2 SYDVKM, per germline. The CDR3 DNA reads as TGTGCCAGCAGTTTAGAATACCGGGACACTGAAGCTTTCTTT. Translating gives CASSLEYRDTEAFF.

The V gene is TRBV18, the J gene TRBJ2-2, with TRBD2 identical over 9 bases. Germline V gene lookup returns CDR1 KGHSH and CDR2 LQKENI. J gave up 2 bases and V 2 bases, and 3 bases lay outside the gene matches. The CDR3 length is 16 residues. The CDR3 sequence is CASSPRLAENTGELFF. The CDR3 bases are TGTGCCAGCTCACCAAGACTAGCGGAAAACACCGGGGAGCTGTTTTTT.

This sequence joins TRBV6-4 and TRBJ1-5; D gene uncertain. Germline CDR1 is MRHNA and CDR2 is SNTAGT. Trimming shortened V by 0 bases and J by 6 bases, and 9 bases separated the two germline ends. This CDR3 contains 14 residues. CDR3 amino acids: CASSDSMVTQPQHF. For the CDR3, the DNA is TGTGCCAGCAGTGACTCGATGGTTACTCAGCCCCAGCATTTT.

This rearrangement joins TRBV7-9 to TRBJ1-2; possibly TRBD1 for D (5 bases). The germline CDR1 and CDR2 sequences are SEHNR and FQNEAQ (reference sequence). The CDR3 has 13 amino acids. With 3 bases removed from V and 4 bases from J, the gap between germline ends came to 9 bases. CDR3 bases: TGTGCCAGCAGCTTGAGTCAGGGCTATGGCTACACCTTC. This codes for CASSLSQGYGYTF.

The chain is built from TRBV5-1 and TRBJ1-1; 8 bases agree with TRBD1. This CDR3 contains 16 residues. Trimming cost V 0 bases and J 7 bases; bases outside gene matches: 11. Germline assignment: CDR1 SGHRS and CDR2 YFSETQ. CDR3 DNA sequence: TGCGCCAGCAGCTTGGGACAGGGGAGATTAAATGTTGAAGCTTTCTTT. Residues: CASSLGQGRLNVEAFF.

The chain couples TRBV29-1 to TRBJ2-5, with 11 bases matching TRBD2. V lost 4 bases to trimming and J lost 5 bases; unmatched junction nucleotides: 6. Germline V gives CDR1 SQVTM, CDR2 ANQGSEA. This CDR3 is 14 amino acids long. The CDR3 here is CSVGLAGGRETQYF. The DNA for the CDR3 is TGCAGCGTTGGTCTAGCGGGGGGAAGGGAGACCCAGTACTTC.

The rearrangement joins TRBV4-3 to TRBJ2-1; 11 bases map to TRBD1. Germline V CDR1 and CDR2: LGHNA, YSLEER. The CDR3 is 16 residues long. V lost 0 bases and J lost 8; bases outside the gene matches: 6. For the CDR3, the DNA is TGCGCCAGCAGCCAAGACACGGGACAGGGGGTAGATGAGCAGTTCTTC. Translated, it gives CASSQDTGQGVDEQFF.

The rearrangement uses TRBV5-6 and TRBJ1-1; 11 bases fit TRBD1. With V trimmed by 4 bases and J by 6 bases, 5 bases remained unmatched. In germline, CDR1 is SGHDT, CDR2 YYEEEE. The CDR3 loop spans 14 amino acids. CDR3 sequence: CASSRRDRGAEAFF. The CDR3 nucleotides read TGTGCCAGCAGCCGCCGGGACAGGGGGGCTGAAGCTTTCTTT.

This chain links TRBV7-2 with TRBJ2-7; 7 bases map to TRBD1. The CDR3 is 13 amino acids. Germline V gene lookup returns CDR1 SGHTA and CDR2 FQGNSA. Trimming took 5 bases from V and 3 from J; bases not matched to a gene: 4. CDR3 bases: TGTGCCAGCAGCCAGGGACAGAACTACGAGCAGTACTTC. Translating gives CASSQGQNYEQYF.

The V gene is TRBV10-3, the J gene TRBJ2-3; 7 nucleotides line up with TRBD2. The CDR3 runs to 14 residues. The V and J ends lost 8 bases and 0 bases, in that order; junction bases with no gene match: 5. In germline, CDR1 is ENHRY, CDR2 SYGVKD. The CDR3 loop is CAIGGVLSTDTQYF. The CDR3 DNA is TGTGCCATCGGGGGGGTCCTTAGCACAGATACGCAGTATTTT.

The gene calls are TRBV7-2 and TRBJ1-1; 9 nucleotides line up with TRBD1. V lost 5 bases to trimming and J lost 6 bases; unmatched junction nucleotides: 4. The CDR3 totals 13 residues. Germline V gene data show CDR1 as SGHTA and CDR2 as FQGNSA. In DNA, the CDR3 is TGTGCCAGCAGCGCGGACAGGGGCTCTGAAGCTTTCTTT. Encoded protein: CASSADRGSEAFF.

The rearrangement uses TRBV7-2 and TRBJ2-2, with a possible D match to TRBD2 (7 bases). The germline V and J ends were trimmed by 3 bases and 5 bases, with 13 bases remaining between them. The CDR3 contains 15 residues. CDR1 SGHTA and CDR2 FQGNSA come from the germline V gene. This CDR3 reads CASSLVGGGTGELFF. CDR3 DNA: TGTGCCAGCAGCTTGGTGGGAGGGGGGACCGGGGAGCTGTTTTTT. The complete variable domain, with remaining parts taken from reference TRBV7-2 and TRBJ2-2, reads GAGVSQSPSNKVTEKGKDVELRCDPISGHTALYWYRQSLGQGLEFLIYFQGNSAPDKSGLPSDRFSAERTGGSVSTLTIQRTQQEDSAVYLCASSLVGGGTGELFFGEGSRLTVL.

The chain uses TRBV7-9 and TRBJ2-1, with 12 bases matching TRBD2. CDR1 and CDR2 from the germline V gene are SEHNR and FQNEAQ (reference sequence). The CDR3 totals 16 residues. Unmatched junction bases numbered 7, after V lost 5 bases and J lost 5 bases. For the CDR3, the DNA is TGTGCCAGCAGCCCCCCAGGACTAGCGGGGAACAATGAGCAGTTCTTC. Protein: CASSPPGLAGNNEQFF.